Sequencing of this TCR beta chain was carried out in a study of T cells after yellow fever vaccination (dated by TCRdb to the late 2010s). A note on the overall study: The SMART-Seq v4 Ultra Low Input RNA kit was used to prepare libraries from fractions with low cell numbers. Bulk TCR alpha and beta repertoires were sequenced longitudinally to track T-cell clones before and after primary and booster YFV17D yellow fever vaccination. Two healthy male donors, one aged 18 to 29 and one aged 30 to 39 years, were included in the cohort. Bulk PBMC replicates and cell subsets were isolated from blood drawn at multiple timepoints before and after both primary and secondary immunization. General conclusions and limits of the study: Computational filtering was required because FACS-sorted repertoires could contain abundant contaminating clonotypes from the bulk population. Only two donors were included in the study, so the extent to which the findings can be generalized is limited. A small share of clonotypes occurred in both CD4 and CD8 compartments, likely arising from convergent recombination. After the booster, most of the clones that had expanded following primary vaccination were detected again (roughly 97% of CD4 and 88% of CD8), which suggests that memory was broadly maintained. The secondary T-cell response was weaker than the primary response but faster, peaking on day 5 instead of day 15.

The junction carries 16 bases between V and J, which are trimmed by 7 bases and 0 bases respectively. CDR1 LGHDT and CDR2 YNNKEL were looked up in the germline V gene (reference sequence). From its cysteine to its phenylalanine, the CDR3 spans 15 amino acids. Solely the CDR3 DNA is kept, with 45 bases framed from the first base. TCR cDNA was synthesized by 5'RACE template switching, through which a universal primer site and unique molecular identifiers were introduced. cDNA synthesis was primed from both the TCR alpha and TCR beta constant segments. Library amplification involved two PCR steps, and the second step added sample barcodes and sequencing adapters. Sequencing of libraries was performed on Illumina HiSeq 2500 (2x100 bp) or NovaSeq (2x150 bp). In the original analysis: Demultiplexing of reads and collapsing into UMI consensus sequences were performed with MIGEC, and V(D)J alignment was carried out with MiXCR. Clonotypes responding to the vaccine were identified with edgeR on replicate PBMC samples, with the criteria of FDR below 0.01 and a log2 fold change above 5 up to day 15. Each bulk clonotype received a CD4 or CD8 identity based on whether the sequenced CD4 or CD8 repertoire contained that clonotype at higher abundance. In-frame beta chains were kept once TCRdb had trimmed the public reads at Q25 with fastp and called clones with MiXCR. One record per CDR3 amino acid sequence lists the most common genes and DNA. None of the V and J calls come from the authors' own analysis; TCRdb made them. The sample table records some 300,000 distinct CDR3 sequences; 8.1% of these occur just once. The leading ten clones occupy 17% of the sample.

With respect to this clonotype: What this receptor recognizes is not known. Nothing much larger sits one base from this clone, and base qualities are not available.

The label giving this sample's treatment or condition can be read as: live attenuated yellow fever vaccine strain. At each blood-draw timepoint, two biological replicates of bulk PBMCs were collected. A standard Ficoll-Paque protocol was used to isolate PBMCs from peripheral blood. TriZol was used to extract RNA from bulk PBMCs, CD4 and CD8 fractions, and dextramer-positive and dextramer-negative fractions. The V gene is TRBV3-1 and the J gene is TRBJ2-7, with the D segment identity uncertain. Sequenced material: PBMCs, taken approximately 40 days after the first yellow fever vaccination. This sequence was found in a man younger than 30 who received the YFV17D yellow fever vaccine. The CDR3 region reads CASTLNLRSSYEQYF. The DNA is as follows: TGTGCCAGCACCCTGAACCTCAGGAGCTCCTACGAGCAGTACTTC.